The clone carrying this T cell receptor beta chain was counted between two and nine times. This specimen comes from a study of shared clonotypes between healthy human individuals. Over several immunoSEQ plates, each subset's genomic DNA was distributed in even portions. Original handling: There were no quality scores in the junction-only immunoSEQ sequences, so filtering differed. Only in-frame clones appear in the TCRdb table, and some are missing; sequencing was by immunoSEQ multiplex PCR. Clone size and the V and J calls come from that table; the DNA yielded D and trimming. Seen here are about 2 million clones, about 95% observed once, and the top ten hold under 1.5%. It was CD45RO-negative cells, positively selected for CCR7, that made up naive CD8 cells, with terminally differentiated effector memory CD45RA+ cells excluded. Donation came from healthy HIV-negative adults that had no recent acute infections or vaccinations.

Sequences were obtained from naive CD8+ T cells sorted from blood. This TCR was sampled from a man between 18 and 35 years old in good health.

The DNA of the CDR3 is TGTGCCAGCAGCGACAGGGGGCGCCTGGAGACCCAGTACTTC. It is translated as CASSDRGRLETQYF. V usage is TRBV7-9 and J usage is TRBJ2-5, with TRBD1 identical over 10 bases. The CDR3 has 14 residues. The germline gives CDR1 SEHNR, CDR2 FQNEAQ (reference sequence). Trimming took 5 bases from V and 5 from J; bases not matched to a gene: 5.